What follows are 20 T cell receptor beta chains derived from one specimen sequenced in a study of T-cell memory formation after mild COVID-19. TCRdb recomputed calls from the 5' RACE reads with MiXCR, one row per CDR3 protein. The sample gives about 560,000 distinct CDR3 sequences, 17% of which show up once; around 8.1% is in the top ten. The specimen sequenced was PBMCs or a T cell subset sorted from them (not recorded which). The receptor set was obtained from an adult woman who had mild COVID-19 (a few samples of this study predate the infection). Cell type and time point are not known.

CDR3 loop: CASSLDLRTYEQYF. In DNA form, the CDR3 reads TGTGCCAGCAGCTTGGATCTTAGGACATACGAGCAGTACTTC. The chain employs TRBV7-2 and TRBJ2-7, with D possibly being TRBD1 (5 bases). Germline CDR1 SGHTA, CDR2 FQGNSA. V was trimmed by 3 bases and J by 4 bases, leaving 13 bases between them. The CDR3 spans 14 residues. Variable domain in full (rest from reference TRBV7-2 and TRBJ2-7): GAGVSQSPSNKVTEKGKDVELRCDPISGHTALYWYRQSLGQGLEFLIYFQGNSAPDKSGLPSDRFSAERTGGSVSTLTIQRTQQEDSAVYLCASSLDLRTYEQYFGPGTRLTVT.

This clonotype is a singleton in its sample. The chain recombines TRBV7-9 with TRBJ1-1, with 8 bases fitting TRBD1. The CDR3 runs to 14 residues. CDR1 is SEHNR and CDR2 is FQNEAQ in the germline V gene (reference sequence). V lost 8 bases, J lost 2 bases, and 7 bases stayed unmatched. The DNA for the CDR3 is TGTGCCAGCGCCACGGCAGGGGGCAACACTGAAGCTTTCTTT. Its translation: CASATAGGNTEAFF. The full variable domain, in which reference TRBV7-9 and TRBJ1-1 provide the parts outside the CDR3, is DTGVSQNPRHKITKRGQNVTFRCDPISEHNRLYWYRQTLGQGPEFLTYFQNEAQLEKSRLLSDRFSAERPKGSFSTLEIQRTEQGDSAMYLCASATAGGNTEAFFGQGTRLTVV.

This chain connects TRBV5-1 to TRBJ1-6; 8 bases are shared with TRBD1. Germline lookup yields CDR1 SGHRS and CDR2 YFSETQ. With 1 base clipped from V and 5 bases from J, the junction kept 2 bases outside the gene matches. The CDR3 spans 15 residues. CDR3 protein: CASSLRGQDNSPLHF. The CDR3 nucleotides read TGCGCCAGCAGCTTGAGGGGACAGGATAATTCACCCCTCCACTTT.

The DNA for the CDR3 is TGTGCCTGGACAAGGGACAGGGGGGGCACAGATACGCAGTATTTT. The encoded protein is CAWTRDRGGTDTQYF. The chain couples TRBV30 to TRBJ2-3; 11 nucleotides line up with TRBD1. The CDR3 is 15 amino acids. The J segment lost 1 base and the V segment lost 4 bases, leaving 4 bases of the junction unmatched. Germline CDR1 GTSNPN, CDR2 SVGIG (reference sequence).

This chain connects TRBV7-2 to TRBJ2-1; 10 bases line up with TRBD2. CDR3 size: 16 residues. Trimming removed 5 bases from V and 0 bases from J; junction bases left unmatched: 4. The germline CDR1 and CDR2 sequences are SGHTA and FQGNSA. This CDR3 is CASSPWTSGSYNEQFF. In nucleotides, the CDR3 is TGTGCCAGCAGCCCTTGGACTAGCGGCTCCTACAATGAGCAGTTCTTC.

The chain combines TRBV5-1 with TRBJ1-1, with a possible D match to TRBD1 (5 bases). Germline-derived CDR1 and CDR2 are SGHRS and YFSETQ. The V end was cut by 3 bases, the J end by 7 bases, with 10 bases between. The CDR3 length is 12 residues. The CDR3 spells CASSSQGYEAFF. Written as DNA, the CDR3 is TGCGCCAGCAGCTCGCAGGGTTATGAAGCTTTCTTT.

V is TRBV12-3 or TRBV12-4 and J is TRBJ1-2; D is unresolved. The CDR3 is 12 residues long. Trimming removed 5 bases at V and 4 bases at J, with 8 bases between. CDR3 region: CASSSRPYGYTF. DNA of the CDR3: TGTGCCAGCAGTAGTAGGCCCTATGGCTACACCTTC.

The chain is built from TRBV29-1 and TRBJ2-7, with TRBD1 as a possible D gene (5 bases). CDR1 is SQVTM and CDR2 is ANQGSEA in the germline V gene. V was clipped by 3 bases and J by 1 base, with 7 bases between them. The CDR3 is 12 residues long. The CDR3, as DNA: TGCAGCGTTGAGCAGGGTTCCTACGAGCAGTACTTC. Translating it yields CSVEQGSYEQYF.

This clonotype was observed many times. This chain joins TRBV11-2 and TRBJ1-3, with a weak D call TRBD1 (5 bases). The CDR3 is 15 residues long. Germline V gene lookup returns CDR1 SGHAT and CDR2 FQNNGV. The V and J ends lost 5 bases and 0 bases respectively, with 11 bases between them. CDR3 coding DNA: TGTGCCAGCAGCGGCCAGGGCCTCTCTGGAAACACCATATATTTT. Translating gives CASSGQGLSGNTIYF.

This clonotype was counted between two and nine times. The V call is TRBV23-1, the J call TRBJ2-4; TRBD1 is a possible D gene (6 bases). TRBV23-1 is reported as an ORF; its role is uncertain. The CDR3 contains 18 residues. Trimming shortened V by 0 bases and J by 3 bases, and 18 bases separated the two germline ends. The CDR3 reads CASSQSAGDKLDKNIQYF. Written as DNA, the CDR3 is TGCGCCAGCAGTCAATCCGCAGGGGATAAGTTGGACAAAAACATTCAGTACTTC.

This clonotype was counted a few times. The genes are TRBV7-2 and TRBJ2-3; D is ambiguous. V lost 10 bases to trimming and J lost 6 bases, with 14 bases between them. CDR1 is SGHTA, CDR2 FQGNSA, per germline. CDR3 length equals 12 residues. This chain's CDR3 is CATRPPGDTQYF. The CDR3 bases are TGTGCCACCAGACCACCCGGGGATACGCAGTATTTT.

This sequence joins TRBV20-1 and TRBJ2-1; unclear D gene. The CDR3 runs 11 residues. Trimming cost V 0 bases and J 3 bases, with 0 bases left between them. Germline CDR1 and CDR2: DFQATT and SNEGSKA (reference sequence). The CDR3 here is CSARDYNEQFF. CDR3 DNA: TGCAGTGCTAGAGACTACAATGAGCAGTTCTTC.

The rearrangement links TRBV29-1 to TRBJ2-5; 9 bases align to TRBD1. This CDR3 is 13 amino acids long. Germline-derived CDR1 and CDR2 are SQVTM and ANQGSEA. After removal of 1 base from V and 3 bases from J, the junction contained 0 bases not matched to a gene. The CDR3 coding sequence is TGCAGCGTTGAAGGGACAGGGGAAGAGACCCAGTACTTC. Its protein product is CSVEGTGEETQYF.

J is TRBJ1-2 and V is TRBV12-3 or TRBV12-4; no definite D call. This CDR3 comprises 17 residues. V was cut by 3 bases and J by 0 bases, with 17 bases left in between. The CDR3 here is CASSFGSAASSNYGYTF. In nucleotides, the CDR3 is TGTGCCAGCAGTTTTGGGTCGGCAGCCTCTTCTAACTATGGCTACACCTTC.

V and J are TRBV2 and TRBJ2-7; D not certain. CDR1 is SNHLY, CDR2 FYNNEI, per germline. Trimming cost V 5 bases and J 7 bases, with 18 bases left between them. The CDR3 consists of 14 residues. The CDR3 is CASSHEQTKREQYF. The CDR3 DNA reads TGTGCCAGCAGTCACGAGCAAACCAAGAGAGAGCAGTACTTC.

This clonotype was counted between two and nine times. For the CDR3, the DNA is TGCAGTGCTAGTTATCGTTCCGGTGACAATGAGCAGTTCTTC. Its translation is CSASYRSGDNEQFF. This rearrangement joins TRBV20-1 to TRBJ2-1; D is uncertain. Germline lookup yields CDR1 DFQATT and CDR2 SNEGSKA (reference sequence). V was clipped by 3 bases and J by 5 bases, with 14 bases between them. The CDR3 covers 14 residues.

This chain connects TRBV5-1 to TRBJ2-7, with 14 bases that match TRBD2. The V and J ends lost 9 bases and 5 bases, in that order; junction bases with no gene match: 16. The CDR3 runs 17 residues. Germline V gene sequence: CDR1 SGHRS, CDR2 YFSETQ. The CDR3, as DNA: TGCGCCACGCGACCGGGACTAGCGGGAGAGTGGGCACACGAGCAGTACTTC. Protein sequence: CATRPGLAGEWAHEQYF. Based on the CDR3 plus reference TRBV5-1 and TRBJ2-7, the full variable domain is KAGVTQTPRYLIKTRGQQVTLSCSPISGHRSVSWYQQTPGQGLQFLFEYFSETQRNKGNFPGRFSGRQFSNSRSEMNVSTLELGDSALYLCATRPGLAGEWAHEQYFGPGTRLTVT.

This clonotype was found a few times. This chain links TRBV5-1 with TRBJ2-2; TRBD1 agrees at 7 bases. The CDR3 spans 17 residues. CDR1 and CDR2 (germline): SGHRS, YFSETQ. J lost 3 bases, V lost 3 bases, and 11 bases had no gene match. The CDR3 is CASSSLTTGTDTGELFF. CDR3 coding DNA: TGCGCCAGCAGCTCTCTGACAACCGGGACAGACACCGGGGAGCTGTTTTTT. The complete variable domain, with remaining parts taken from reference TRBV5-1 and TRBJ2-2, reads KAGVTQTPRYLIKTRGQQVTLSCSPISGHRSVSWYQQTPGQGLQFLFEYFSETQRNKGNFPGRFSGRQFSNSRSEMNVSTLELGDSALYLCASSSLTTGTDTGELFFGEGSRLTVL.

The sample holds a few counts of this clonotype. The chain uses TRBV7-9 and TRBJ2-3; the match to TRBD1 covers 7 bases. This CDR3 comprises 16 residues. V lost 5 bases to trimming and J lost 1 base; unmatched junction nucleotides: 9. Germline V CDR1 and CDR2: SEHNR, FQNEAQ (reference sequence). CDR3 nucleotides: TGTGCCAGCAGCCATCGACAGGGCAGGGGCACAGATACGCAGTATTTT. Its protein is CASSHRQGRGTDTQYF. Based on the CDR3 plus reference TRBV7-9 and TRBJ2-3, the full variable domain is DTGVSQNPRHKITKRGQNVTFRCDPISEHNRLYWYRQTLGQGPEFLTYFQNEAQLEKSRLLSDRFSAERPKGSFSTLEIQRTEQGDSAMYLCASSHRQGRGTDTQYFGPGTRLTVL.

The gene calls are TRBV5-1 and TRBJ1-1, with 8 bases aligning to TRBD1. In germline, CDR1 is SGHRS, CDR2 YFSETQ. Trimming cost V 6 bases and J 0 bases; bases outside gene matches: 4. The CDR3 runs to 14 residues. The CDR3 loop is CASNQGAMNTEAFF. The CDR3 DNA reads TGCGCCAGCAACCAGGGGGCGATGAACACTGAAGCTTTCTTT.